This TCR beta chain was observed in a study of response to subunit inactivated influenza vaccine. TCRdb reprocessed the RT-PCR reads with MiXCR, giving one entry per CDR3 protein. The sample lists roughly 500,000 distinct CDR3 sequences, more than 15% occurring once. Germline V gene sequence: CDR1 SNHLY, CDR2 FYNNEI. The CDR3 sequence is 13 residues long. V was cut by 9 bases and J by 1 base, with 13 bases left in between. This sequence was found in a man aged 50-75 years who received an inactivated influenza vaccine. This chain links TRBV2 with TRBJ2-7; D is perhaps TRBD1 or TRBD2 (5 bases each). The sequencing used CD4+ T cells sorted from PBMCs, collected around 25 months after vaccination. CDR3 amino acids: CASKRDGSYEQYF. CDR3 coding DNA: TGTGCCAGTAAACGGGACGGATCCTACGAGCAGTACTTC.